This record concerns one T cell receptor beta chain sequence. The study ran its PCR with 60 Vbeta and 13 Jbeta primers. Here immunoSEQ multiplex PCR was the method, and the copy in TCRdb shows in-frame clones only, minus some. The sample shows more than 85,000 clones, over 70% of them seen only once. Trimming removed 4 bases from V and 2 bases from J; junction bases left unmatched: 11. The CDR3 sequence is 17 residues long. The germline gives CDR1 LNHDA, CDR2 SQIVND (reference sequence). The data derive from a study of cytomegalovirus exposure and HLA in healthy donors. The receptor was derived from a male donor in good health and CMV-seronegative. The rearrangement uses TRBV19 and TRBJ2-1; 7 bases map to TRBD2. The sequencing input was PBMCs. CDR3: CASSNQLAPKAYNEQFF. DNA of the CDR3: TGTGCCAGTAGTAACCAACTAGCGCCCAAGGCCTACAATGAGCAGTTCTTC.